This is a list of T cell receptor beta chains from one sample in a study of T cell responses to AZD1222 COVID-19 vaccine. The table came from immunoSEQ multiplex PCR; TCRdb's copy has only in-frame clones and leaves some out. Altogether over 150,000 clones are present, less than 95% being singletons, with the ten largest covering about 2.8%. Material: peripheral blood, obtained on day 0 of AZD1222 vaccination. The receptors stem from an adult in good health. The CDR3 runs from the conserved cysteine through the conserved F or W. D genes are given only for firm matches. Expanded clones get a size class; other rows say once, few or many, or leave the size out.

v_gene,j_gene,d_gene,abundance,CDR3aa,CDR3nt
TRBV18,TRBJ1-5,.,.,CASSPMTAQNNQPQHF,TGTGCCAGCTCACCAATGACGGCGCAGAACAATCAGCCCCAGCATTTT
TRBV19,TRBJ1-2,.,.,CASRGKYSGGYTF,TGTGCCAGTAGGGGCAAATACTCGGGGGGCTACACCTTC
TRBV7-2,TRBJ2-3,.,.,CASSRTSPSTDTQYF,TGTGCCAGCAGCCGGACCAGCCCTAGCACAGATACGCAGTATTTT
TRBV12-3/TRBV12-4,TRBJ2-7,TRBD1,.,CASSPGTGREQYF,TGTGCCAGCAGCCCCGGGACAGGGCGCGAGCAGTACTTC
TRBV18,TRBJ1-1,TRBD1,.,CASSPKGTGQMNTEAFF,TGTGCCAGCTCACCCAAAGGGACAGGACAGATGAACACTGAAGCTTTCTTT
TRBV7-9,TRBJ2-7,TRBD1,once,CASEGQEGYEQYF,TGTGCCAGCGAGGGACAGGAGGGCTACGAGCAGTACTTC
TRBV9,TRBJ2-3,TRBD2,.,CASSAAGGDADTQYF,TGTGCCAGCAGCGCAGCGGGGGGCGATGCAGATACGCAGTATTTT
TRBV6-1,TRBJ1-3,TRBD1,.,CASSDRDRASGNTIYF,TGTGCCAGCAGTGACCGGGACAGGGCCTCTGGAAACACCATATATTTT
TRBV6-5,TRBJ2-3,.,.,CASTEGNRDTQYF,TGTGCCAGCACGGAGGGTAATCGGGATACGCAGTATTTT
TRBV7-8,TRBJ2-7,TRBD2,.,CASSLGLAGEQYF,TGTGCCAGCAGCCTAGGACTAGCGGGTGAGCAGTACTTC
TRBV4-2,TRBJ2-1,TRBD2,.,CASSQGTSGVNEQFF,TGTGCCAGCAGCCAGGGAACTAGCGGGGTCAATGAGCAGTTCTTC
TRBV9,TRBJ2-1,TRBD1,.,CASSSGTGASGREFF,TGTGCCAGCAGCTCCGGGACAGGGGCCTCTGGGAGGGAGTTCTTC
TRBV21-1,TRBJ1-6,.,.,CASSKSPTTGVNSPLHF,TGTGCCAGCAGCAAAAGCCCTACTACAGGGGTAAATTCACCCCTCCACTTT
TRBV3-1/TRBV3-2,TRBJ2-7,TRBD2,.,CASRRTSGGARNEQYF,TGTGCCAGCAGGCGAACTAGCGGGGGGGCGAGAAACGAGCAGTACTTC
TRBV4-2,TRBJ1-1,TRBD1,.,CASSQVTGSNTEAFF,TGTGCCAGCAGCCAAGTGACAGGGTCGAACACTGAAGCTTTCTTT
TRBV11-1,TRBJ1-6,.,.,CASSLTGNGDSPLHF,TGTGCCAGCAGCCTAACAGGGAATGGGGATTCACCCCTCCACTTT
TRBV29-1,TRBJ2-7,TRBD2,.,CSVEGSKRGLSYEQYF,TGCAGCGTTGAGGGGTCTAAGCGGGGCCTCTCCTACGAGCAGTACTTC
TRBV6-6,TRBJ2-3,.,once,CASSYKEDTQYF,TGTGCCAGCAGTTACAAAGAGGATACGCAGTATTTT
TRBV5-6,TRBJ2-5,.,.,CASSLVGLLQETQYF,TGTGCCAGCAGCTTGGTGGGCCTCCTCCAAGAGACCCAGTACTTC
TRBV2,TRBJ2-7,.,.,CATRGGPYEQYF,TGTGCCACCCGAGGGGGACCTTACGAGCAGTACTTC
TRBV25-1,TRBJ2-3,.,.,CASSDTGRMTDTQYF,TGTGCCAGCTCCGATACAGGCAGGATGACAGATACGCAGTATTTT
TRBV6-5,TRBJ1-5,.,.,CASSILERDGPQHF,TGTGCCAGCAGCATATTGGAAAGGGATGGGCCCCAGCATTTT
TRBV13,TRBJ2-3,.,.,CASSSLDGQYF,TGTGCCAGCAGCTCCCTAGATGGGCAGTATTTT
TRBV19,TRBJ1-1,TRBD1,few,CASSIGNGQGQSFF,TGTGCCAGTAGTATAGGAAATGGACAGGGGCAATCTTTCTTT
TRBV5-1,TRBJ2-1,.,.,CASSRSTQNNEQFF,TGCGCCAGCAGCCGGTCAACTCAAAACAATGAGCAGTTCTTC
TRBV6-5,TRBJ2-2,.,.,CASSRGRVNTGELFF,TGTGCCAGCAGTCGAGGCAGGGTGAACACCGGGGAGCTGTTTTTT
TRBV9,TRBJ1-5,.,.,CASSVGGGNQPQHF,TGTGCCAGCAGCGTAGGGGGGGGCAATCAGCCCCAGCATTTT
TRBV7-8,TRBJ2-2,TRBD2,.,CASSAAGGHGGELFF,TGTGCCAGCAGCGCAGCGGGGGGACACGGTGGGGAGCTGTTTTTT
TRBV11-2,TRBJ1-2,.,.,CASSSGMGRYGYTF,TGTGCCAGCAGCTCCGGGATGGGGAGGTATGGCTACACCTTC
TRBV11-3,TRBJ2-7,.,once,CASSLEGEQYF,TGTGCCAGCAGCTTAGAAGGCGAGCAGTACTTC
TRBV5-1,TRBJ2-7,.,.,CASSLDTYEQYF,TGCGCCAGCAGCTTGGACACGTACGAGCAGTACTTC
TRBV6-5,TRBJ1-1,.,.,CASSPNTEAFF,TGTGCCAGCAGTCCGAACACTGAAGCTTTCTTT
TRBV10-1,TRBJ2-7,TRBD2,.,CASAGTSGAYEQYF,TGCGCCAGCGCCGGGACTAGCGGGGCCTACGAGCAGTACTTC
TRBV19,TRBJ1-5,.,.,CAISGLNQPQHF,TGTGCCATTTCAGGACTTAATCAGCCCCAGCATTTT
TRBV5-4,TRBJ2-7,TRBD2,once,CASSLLAGDYEQYF,TGTGCCAGCAGCTTGCTAGCGGGGGATTACGAGCAGTACTTC
TRBV5-1,TRBJ2-5,TRBD1,.,CASSMGQGEETQYF,TGCGCCAGCAGCATGGGACAGGGGGAAGAGACCCAGTACTTC
TRBV6-5,TRBJ2-3,.,.,CASSYQRGTDTQYF,TGTGCCAGCAGTTACCAGCGGGGCACAGATACGCAGTATTTT
TRBV6-2/TRBV6-3,TRBJ2-7,.,.,CASSYGFISYEQYF,TGTGCCAGCAGTTACGGATTTATCTCCTACGAGCAGTACTTC
TRBV25-1,TRBJ1-1,.,.,CASSDSGPTNTEAFF,TGTGCCAGCAGTGATTCTGGACCCACCAACACTGAAGCTTTCTTT
TRBV6-5,TRBJ2-1,.,.,CASSSLYEQFF,TGTGCCAGCAGTTCCCTCTATGAGCAGTTCTTC
TRBV3-1/TRBV3-2,TRBJ1-1,TRBD1,.,CAGPLDRENTEAFF,TGTGCGGGACCGTTAGACAGGGAGAACACTGAAGCTTTCTTT
TRBV4-3,TRBJ1-1,.,.,CASSQVGSSNTEAFF,TGCGCCAGCAGCCAAGTAGGCAGCTCGAACACTGAAGCTTTCTTT
TRBV7-2,TRBJ2-7,.,.,CASSLDGGGTVYEQYF,TGTGCCAGCAGCTTAGACGGGGGCGGGACGGTCTACGAGCAGTACTTC
TRBV13,TRBJ2-7,TRBD2,.,CASSPAGGPYEQYF,TGTGCCAGCAGCCCAGCGGGGGGGCCCTACGAGCAGTACTTC
TRBV7-2,TRBJ2-1,TRBD2,.,CASSLVLSGGVYNEQFF,TGTGCCAGCAGCTTAGTCCTTAGCGGGGGGGTTTACAATGAGCAGTTCTTC
TRBV3-1/TRBV3-2,TRBJ1-4,.,.,CASSQVIGLDEKLFF,TGTGCCAGCAGCCAAGTTATAGGGCTGGATGAAAAACTGTTTTTT
TRBV6-2/TRBV6-3,TRBJ2-7,.,.,CASSHSSYEQYF,TGTGCCAGCAGCCATTCCTCCTACGAGCAGTACTTC
TRBV19,TRBJ1-2,.,.,CASTLSGRANYGYTF,TGTGCCAGCACTCTTTCGGGACGGGCTAACTATGGCTACACCTTC
TRBV5-4,TRBJ2-7,TRBD2,.,CASSLGSAGGRNEQYF,TGTGCCAGCAGCTTGGGTTCAGCGGGGGGGAGGAACGAGCAGTACTTC
TRBV3-1/TRBV3-2,TRBJ2-1,TRBD2,once,CASSQDPSGKQFF,TGTGCCAGCAGCCAAGATCCTAGCGGGAAGCAGTTCTTC
TRBV18,TRBJ1-4,TRBD1,.,CASSPLGQGSNEKLFF,TGTGCCAGCTCACCGCTAGGACAGGGTTCAAATGAAAAACTGTTTTTT
TRBV9,TRBJ2-2,TRBD1,.,CASTTRDSYTGELFF,TGTGCCAGCACCACTAGGGACAGCTACACCGGGGAGCTGTTTTTT
TRBV9,TRBJ1-1,.,.,CASSVAKGRGNTEAFF,TGTGCCAGCAGCGTAGCGAAAGGGCGGGGAAACACTGAAGCTTTCTTT
TRBV7-9,TRBJ1-1,TRBD1,.,CASSLPGGNTEAFF,TGTGCCAGCAGTTTGCCAGGGGGCAACACTGAAGCTTTCTTT
TRBV4-3,TRBJ2-4,.,.,CASRSTTSAKNIQYF,TGCGCCAGCAGGAGTACGACGTCGGCCAAAAACATTCAGTACTTC
TRBV27,TRBJ2-1,TRBD2,.,CASSPYLLAGGPIAYNEQFF,TGTGCCAGCAGTCCCTATTTACTAGCGGGGGGGCCTATAGCCTACAATGAGCAGTTCTTC